Below, one T cell receptor (beta chain) is given with its context. Germline CDR1 LGHDT, CDR2 YNNKEL (reference sequence). V was trimmed by 0 bases and J by 9 bases, leaving 15 bases between them. The CDR3 length is 15 residues. Per the study methods: Amplification of reference gene primers provided the estimated nucleated cell counts. Clones were read by immunoSEQ multiplex PCR, and TCRdb kept only the in-frame ones, dropping some. The D gene and trimming were derived from the DNA, and the V and J assignments and clone size from that table. Of tens of thousands of clones in the sample, more than 80% are singletons; the top ten hold 3.5% to 4%. Recruitment covered roughly 22 US areas and drew participants whose ages spanned about 18 to 89 years. The sample is drawn from a study of blood T cell repertoires in COVID-19. Across the whole study: Specimens from acute and convalescent COVID-19 originated in the United States, Italy and Spain.

Sequenced: PBMCs or T cells enriched from blood (not recorded which). The TCR sequence derives from a woman aged 40 to 50 with acute COVID-19. This chain links TRBV3-1 (or the pseudogene TRBV3-2) with TRBJ2-4; D possibly corresponds to TRBD2 (6 bases). DNA of the CDR3: TGTGCCAGCAGCCAAGAAAGCACTAGCTATCCCATTCAGTACTTC. It is translated as CASSQESTSYPIQYF.